The 26 T cell receptor beta chains below were found in one sample sequenced in a study of T cells expressing NK-cell markers. From its re-call of the 5' RACE reads, TCRdb lists each CDR3 protein once, without DNA. This sample contains some 500,000 distinct CDR3 sequences. Source material: blood T cells: a sorted CD56 or NKG2C T cell subset, CD4+ or CD8+ T cells, or bulk PBMC T cells (not recorded which). These receptors all come from a woman in her 50s in good health.

This chain uses TRBV29-1 with TRBJ2-5; TCRdb's D call, TRBD2, is unchecked because there is no DNA. The germline gives CDR1 SQVTM, CDR2 ANQGSEA. The CDR3 is made up of 15 amino acids. CDR3 loop: CSVGLAGGPQETQYF.

This chain uses TRBV5-1 with TRBJ1-6. CDR1 SGHRS and CDR2 YFSETQ come from the germline V gene. CDR3 length: 15 residues. This chain's CDR3 is CASSLEGRENSPLHF.

The V gene is TRBV11-2, the J gene TRBJ2-1; TCRdb indicates TRBD2, and absent DNA this call remains unverified. Germline V CDR1 and CDR2: SGHAT, FQNNGV. This CDR3 has 16 amino acids. CDR3 sequence: CASIQGLREVGNEQFF.

The gene calls are TRBV2 and TRBJ2-3; TCRdb proposes TRBD1, but this gene call is untestable without DNA. Per germline, CDR1 SNHLY and CDR2 FYNNEI. This CDR3 is 15 amino acids long. CDR3 protein: CASSRDRGKADTQYF.

The chain carries TRBV6-1 and TRBJ2-1; without DNA, the TCRdb call of TRBD2 cannot be checked. Germline CDR1 MNHNS, CDR2 SASEGT. The CDR3 consists of 13 residues. Here the CDR3 reads CASSGEIAGKQFF.

The V gene is TRBV5-1, the J gene TRBJ2-1; the TRBD2 assignment by TCRdb is unverifiable without DNA. The CDR3 sequence is 17 residues long. Looked up from germline, CDR1 is SGHRS and CDR2 is YFSETQ. This chain's CDR3 is CASSLGSGRALYNEQFF.

The V and J genes are TRBV10-3 and TRBJ2-1; TCRdb's D gene call, TRBD2, goes unchecked for lack of DNA. From germline, CDR1 is ENHRY and CDR2 SYGVKD. The CDR3 has 14 residues. The CDR3 spells CATGTSGRGNEQFF.

V usage is TRBV20-1 and J usage is TRBJ2-1; TCRdb's D call, TRBD2, is unchecked because there is no DNA. The CDR3 is 16 amino acids. From germline, CDR1 is DFQATT and CDR2 SNEGSKA (reference sequence). The CDR3 region is CSAREGGSGRFGEQFF.

The rearrangement links TRBV11-2 to TRBJ2-7; TCRdb calls TRBD1, which cannot be checked without DNA. Germline CDR1 SGHAT, CDR2 FQNNGV. The CDR3 length is 15 residues. The CDR3 loop reads CASSQQGTTAYEQYF.

CDR3 sequence: CASSELAGGTKDTQYF. J is TRBJ2-3 and V is TRBV10-2; with no DNA, the TCRdb D assignment of TRBD2 cannot be verified. The CDR3 totals 16 residues. Germline CDR1 is WSHSY and CDR2 is SAAADI.

The chain couples TRBV7-2 to TRBJ2-2. Per the germline V gene, CDR1 is SGHTA and CDR2 is FQGNSA. The CDR3 is 14 amino acids. CDR3 sequence reads: CASSLLLNTGELFF.

The chain carries TRBV20-1 and TRBJ2-4; TCRdb names TRBD2, which stays unverified in the absence of DNA. The germline V gene has CDR1 DFQATT and CDR2 SNEGSKA (reference sequence). The CDR3 consists of 14 residues. CDR3 loop: CSVVPGSNKNIQYF.

The J gene is TRBJ2-3, the V gene TRBV5-1. The CDR3 spans 12 residues. Per germline, CDR1 SGHRS and CDR2 YFSETQ. Here the CDR3 reads CASSMGSDTQYF.

The chain joins TRBV5-1 to TRBJ2-1; there is no DNA to check the TCRdb D call of TRBD1. CDR1 is SGHRS and CDR2 is YFSETQ in the germline V gene. The CDR3 is 15 amino acids. The CDR3: CASSLVGGLHNEQFF.

The rearrangement uses TRBV29-1 and TRBJ2-7. Germline assignment: CDR1 SQVTM and CDR2 ANQGSEA. The CDR3 covers 14 residues. CDR3 in amino acids: CSVEGTGTPYEQYF.

V is TRBV4-1 and J is TRBJ1-5; TCRdb designates TRBD1, a call that cannot be tested without DNA. The CDR3 length is 17 residues. The germline CDR1 and CDR2 sequences are MGHRA and YSYEKL. CDR3 residues: CASSPRGTGMGNQPQHF.

The chain employs TRBV3-1 and TRBJ2-1; the TCRdb D gene call, TRBD2, has no DNA to confirm it. Germline loops: CDR1 LGHDT, CDR2 YNNKEL (reference sequence). The CDR3 consists of 16 residues. The CDR3 sequence is CASSRRGLAVTDEQFF.

The chain links TRBV27 to TRBJ1-1. The germline CDR1 and CDR2 sequences are MNHEY and SMNVEV (reference sequence). The CDR3 totals 14 residues. Here the CDR3 reads CASSFSVQNTEAFF.

The chain recombines TRBV12-3 or TRBV12-4 with TRBJ1-4; as DNA is missing, the TRBD1 call by TCRdb cannot be tested. This CDR3 contains 17 residues. The CDR3 spells CASSPYRQGATDEKLFF.

The rearrangement links TRBV14 to TRBJ2-3; no DNA is available, so the TRBD2 call from TCRdb remains unchecked. The CDR3 is made up of 15 amino acids. Germline assignment: CDR1 SGHDN and CDR2 FVKESK. CDR3 region: CASSRTSGSADTQYF. The variable domain in full, with the rest retrieved from reference TRBV14 and TRBJ2-3, is EAGVTQFPSHSVIEKGQTVTLRCDPISGHDNLYWYRRVMGKEIKFLLHFVKESKQDESGMPNNRFLAERTGGTYSTLKVQPAELEDSGVYFCASSRTSGSADTQYFGPGTRLTVL.

The chain carries TRBV5-1 and TRBJ2-7; TCRdb reports TRBD1, a call that lacks DNA to check it against. The CDR3 covers 13 residues. Germline assignment: CDR1 SGHRS and CDR2 YFSETQ. This CDR3 is CASSSLAAGEQYF.

The chain is built from TRBV15 and TRBJ2-1; TCRdb's D call, TRBD1, is unchecked because there is no DNA. The CDR3 runs to 15 residues. Per germline, CDR1 LNHNV and CDR2 YYDKDF (reference sequence). CDR3 protein: CATSVRTGTYNEQFF.

The chain recombines TRBV12-3 or TRBV12-4 with TRBJ2-1; TCRdb proposes TRBD2, but this gene call is untestable without DNA. CDR3 length: 17 amino acids. The CDR3 sequence: CASSSGTSGSRYNEQFF.

The rearrangement links TRBV4-2 to TRBJ1-5; TCRdb returns TRBD1, unconfirmable since there is no DNA. Germline V gene lookup returns CDR1 LGHNA and CDR2 YNFKEQ. CDR3 length equals 15 residues. CDR3: CASSHRRGQDQPQHF.

CDR3 sequence: CASSLVGGSSYNEQFF. The rearrangement uses TRBV7-9 and TRBJ2-1. The CDR3 is made up of 16 amino acids. Germline V CDR1 and CDR2: SEHNR, FQNEAQ (reference sequence).

The CDR3 sequence: CASSLGTVGLEAFF. The chain joins TRBV5-1 to TRBJ1-1. CDR1 and CDR2 from the germline V gene are SGHRS and YFSETQ. The CDR3 is made up of 14 amino acids. Based on the CDR3 plus reference TRBV5-1 and TRBJ1-1, the full variable domain is KAGVTQTPRYLIKTRGQQVTLSCSPISGHRSVSWYQQTPGQGLQFLFEYFSETQRNKGNFPGRFSGRQFSNSRSEMNVSTLELGDSALYLCASSLGTVGLEAFFGQGTRLTVV.